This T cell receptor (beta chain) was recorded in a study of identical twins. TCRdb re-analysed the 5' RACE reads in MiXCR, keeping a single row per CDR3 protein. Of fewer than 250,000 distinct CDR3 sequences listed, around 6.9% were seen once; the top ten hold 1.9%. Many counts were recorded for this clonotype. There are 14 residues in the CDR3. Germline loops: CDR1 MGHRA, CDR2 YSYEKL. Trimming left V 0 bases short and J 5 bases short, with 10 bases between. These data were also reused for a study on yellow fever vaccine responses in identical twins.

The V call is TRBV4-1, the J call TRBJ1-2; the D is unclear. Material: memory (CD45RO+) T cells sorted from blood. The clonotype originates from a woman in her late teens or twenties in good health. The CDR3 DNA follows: TGCGCCAGCAGCCAAGAAGACACCTCTTATGGCTACACCTTC. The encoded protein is CASSQEDTSYGYTF.